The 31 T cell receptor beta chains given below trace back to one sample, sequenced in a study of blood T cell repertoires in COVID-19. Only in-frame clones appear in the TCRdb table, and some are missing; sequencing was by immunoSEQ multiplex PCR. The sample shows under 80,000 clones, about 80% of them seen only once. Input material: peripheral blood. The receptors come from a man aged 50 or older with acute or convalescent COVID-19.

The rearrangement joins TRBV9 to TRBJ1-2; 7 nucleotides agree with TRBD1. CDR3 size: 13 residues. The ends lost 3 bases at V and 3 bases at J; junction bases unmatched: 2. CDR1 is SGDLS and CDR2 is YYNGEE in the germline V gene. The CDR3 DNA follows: TGTGCCAGCAGCGGGGACAGAGACTATGGCTACACCTTC. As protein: CASSGDRDYGYTF.

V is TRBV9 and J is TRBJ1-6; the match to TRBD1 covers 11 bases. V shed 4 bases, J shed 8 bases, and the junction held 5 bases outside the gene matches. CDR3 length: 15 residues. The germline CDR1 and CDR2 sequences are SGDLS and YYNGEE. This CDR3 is CASSITGQGDSPLHF. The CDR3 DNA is TGTGCCAGCAGCATTACGGGACAGGGGGATTCACCCCTCCACTTT.

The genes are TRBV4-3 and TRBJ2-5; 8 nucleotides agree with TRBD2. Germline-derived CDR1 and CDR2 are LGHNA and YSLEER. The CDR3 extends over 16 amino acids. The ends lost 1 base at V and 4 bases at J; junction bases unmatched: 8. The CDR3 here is CASSQALRTSTETQYF. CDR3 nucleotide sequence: TGCGCCAGCAGCCAAGCCTTAAGGACTAGCACAGAGACCCAGTACTTC.

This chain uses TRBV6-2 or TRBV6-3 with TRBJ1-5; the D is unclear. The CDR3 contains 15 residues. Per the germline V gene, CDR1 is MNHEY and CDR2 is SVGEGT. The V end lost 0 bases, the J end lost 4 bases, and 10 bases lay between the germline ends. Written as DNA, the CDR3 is TGTGCCAGCAGTTACTCGAGGTTCCCAAATCAGCCCCAGCATTTT. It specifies CASSYSRFPNQPQHF.

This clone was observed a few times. CDR3 nucleotides: TGTGCCAGCAGCCTACCCTCGACCTACGAGCAGTACTTC. Amino acid sequence: CASSLPSTYEQYF. The chain employs TRBV21-1 and TRBJ2-7; the table's D call TRBD2 went unverified against the DNA. TRBV21-1 is a documented pseudogene. This CDR3 comprises 13 residues.

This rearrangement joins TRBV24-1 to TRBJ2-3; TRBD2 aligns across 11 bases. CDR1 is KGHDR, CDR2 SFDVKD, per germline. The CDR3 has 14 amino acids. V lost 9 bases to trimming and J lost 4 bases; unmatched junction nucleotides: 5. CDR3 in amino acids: CATQPSGGSDTQYF. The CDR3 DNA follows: TGTGCCACCCAGCCTAGCGGGGGGTCAGATACGCAGTATTTT.

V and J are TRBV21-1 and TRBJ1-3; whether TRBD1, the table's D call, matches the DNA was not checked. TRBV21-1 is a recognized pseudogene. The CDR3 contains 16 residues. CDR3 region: CASSHYLQSSGNTIYF. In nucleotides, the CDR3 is TGTGCCAGCAGCCATTACCTACAGAGCTCTGGAAACACCATATATTTT.

The CDR3 protein is CASSKTSFSSYNEQFF. The CDR3 DNA sequence: TGTGCCAGTAGTAAGACTAGTTTTTCCTCCTACAATGAGCAGTTCTTC. This chain joins TRBV19 and TRBJ2-1, with D perhaps matching TRBD2 (6 bases). Germline V gives CDR1 LNHDA, CDR2 SQIVND (reference sequence). The CDR3 runs 16 residues. The V end was cut by 4 bases, the J end by 0 bases, with 13 bases between.

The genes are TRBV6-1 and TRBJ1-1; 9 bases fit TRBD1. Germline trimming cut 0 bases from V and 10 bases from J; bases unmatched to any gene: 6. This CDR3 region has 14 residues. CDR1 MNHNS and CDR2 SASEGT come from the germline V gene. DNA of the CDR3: TGTGCCAGCAGTGAAGCGGACGGGACAGGGATAGCTTTCTTT. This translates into CASSEADGTGIAFF.

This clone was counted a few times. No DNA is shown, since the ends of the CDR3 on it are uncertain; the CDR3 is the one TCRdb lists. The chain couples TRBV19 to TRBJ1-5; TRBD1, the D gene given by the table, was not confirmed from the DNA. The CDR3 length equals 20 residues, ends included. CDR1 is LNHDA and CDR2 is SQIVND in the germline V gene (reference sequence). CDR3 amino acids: CASTSGFRRDIKGGNQPQHF.

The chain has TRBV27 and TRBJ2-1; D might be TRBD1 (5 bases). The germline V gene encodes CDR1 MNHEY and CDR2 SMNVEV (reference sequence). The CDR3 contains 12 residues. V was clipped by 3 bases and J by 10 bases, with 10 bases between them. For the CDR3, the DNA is TGTGCCAGCAGTTTCCCTCAGGGCGAGCAGTTCTTC. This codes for CASSFPQGEQFF.

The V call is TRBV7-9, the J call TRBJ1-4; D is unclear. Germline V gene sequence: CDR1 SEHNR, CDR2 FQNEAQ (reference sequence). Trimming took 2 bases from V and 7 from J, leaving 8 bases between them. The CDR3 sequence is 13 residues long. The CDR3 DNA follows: TGTGCCAGCAGCTTACTGCGGATTGAAAAACTGTTTTTT. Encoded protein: CASSLLRIEKLFF.

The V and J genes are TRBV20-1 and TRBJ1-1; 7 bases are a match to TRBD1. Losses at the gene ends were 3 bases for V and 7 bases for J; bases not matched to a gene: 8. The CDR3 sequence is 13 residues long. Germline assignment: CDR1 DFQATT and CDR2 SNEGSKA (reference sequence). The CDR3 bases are TGCAGTGCTAGTGGGGCACAGGGGTTTGAAGCTTTCTTT. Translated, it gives CSASGAQGFEAFF.

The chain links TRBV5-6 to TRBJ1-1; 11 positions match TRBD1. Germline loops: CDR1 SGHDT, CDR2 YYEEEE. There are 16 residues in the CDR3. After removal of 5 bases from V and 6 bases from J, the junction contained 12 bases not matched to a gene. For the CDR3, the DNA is TGTGCCAGCAGTAGGGACAGGGGGAAAAGAGAGGCTGAAGCTTTCTTT. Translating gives CASSRDRGKREAEAFF.

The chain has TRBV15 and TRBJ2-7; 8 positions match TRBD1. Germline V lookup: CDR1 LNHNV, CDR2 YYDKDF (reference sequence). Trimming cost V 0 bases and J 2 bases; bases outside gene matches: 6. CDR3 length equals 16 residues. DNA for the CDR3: TGTGCCACCAGCAGAGAAACGGCAGGGGGCACCTACGAGCAGTACTTC. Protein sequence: CATSRETAGGTYEQYF.

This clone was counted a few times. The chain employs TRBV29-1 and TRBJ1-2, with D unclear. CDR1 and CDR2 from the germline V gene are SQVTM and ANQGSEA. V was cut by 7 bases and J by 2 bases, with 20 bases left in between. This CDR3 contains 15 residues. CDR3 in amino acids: CSAAGRSRGNYGYTF. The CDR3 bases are TGCAGCGCGGCGGGTCGGAGTCGGGGAAACTATGGCTACACCTTC.

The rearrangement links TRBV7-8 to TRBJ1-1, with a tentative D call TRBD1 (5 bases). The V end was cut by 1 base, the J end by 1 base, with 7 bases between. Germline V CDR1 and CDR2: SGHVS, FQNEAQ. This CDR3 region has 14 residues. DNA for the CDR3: TGTGCCAGCAGCTTAGTTAGGGGGAACACTGAAGCTTTCTTT. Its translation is CASSLVRGNTEAFF.

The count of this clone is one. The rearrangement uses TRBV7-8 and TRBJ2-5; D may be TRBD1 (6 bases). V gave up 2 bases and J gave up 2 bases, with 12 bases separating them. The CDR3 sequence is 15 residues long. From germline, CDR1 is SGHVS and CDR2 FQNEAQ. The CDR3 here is CASSLTQGAQETQYF. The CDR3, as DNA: TGTGCCAGCAGCTTAACACAGGGAGCTCAAGAGACCCAGTACTTC.

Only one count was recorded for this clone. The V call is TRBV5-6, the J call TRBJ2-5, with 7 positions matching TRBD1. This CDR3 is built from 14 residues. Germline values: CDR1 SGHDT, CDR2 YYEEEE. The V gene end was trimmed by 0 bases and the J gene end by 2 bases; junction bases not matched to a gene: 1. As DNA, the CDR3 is TGTGCCAGCAGCTTGGACAGGGGTCAAGAGACCCAGTACTTC. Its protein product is CASSLDRGQETQYF.

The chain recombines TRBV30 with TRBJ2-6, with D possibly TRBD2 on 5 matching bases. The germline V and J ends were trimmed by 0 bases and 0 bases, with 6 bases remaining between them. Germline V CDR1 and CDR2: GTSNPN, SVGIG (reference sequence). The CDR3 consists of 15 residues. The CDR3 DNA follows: TGTGCCTGGAGTGTTCGGGGCTCTGGGGCCAACGTCCTGACTTTC. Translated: CAWSVRGSGANVLTF.

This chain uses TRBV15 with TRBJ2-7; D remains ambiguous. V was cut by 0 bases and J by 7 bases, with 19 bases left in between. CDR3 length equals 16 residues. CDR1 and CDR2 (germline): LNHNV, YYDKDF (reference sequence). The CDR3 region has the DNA TGTGCCACCAGCAGAGATTTTCCCGTACAGCCCACGGAGCAGTACTTC. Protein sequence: CATSRDFPVQPTEQYF.

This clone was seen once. The CDR3 DNA reads as TGCAGTGCTAGTTCGATGTGGAGGACTGAAGCTTTCTTT. Protein: CSASSMWRTEAFF. V usage is TRBV20-1 and J usage is TRBJ1-1; D is unresolved. Per germline, CDR1 DFQATT and CDR2 SNEGSKA (reference sequence). V shed 3 bases and J shed 5 bases, with 13 bases lying between them. The CDR3 runs to 13 residues.

The CDR3 reads CASSVGTGSSNEQFF. CDR3 nucleotides: TGTGCCAGCAGCGTAGGAACAGGGAGTTCGAATGAGCAGTTCTTC. The chain has TRBV9 and TRBJ2-1, with a tentative D call TRBD1 (6 bases). Germline lookup yields CDR1 SGDLS and CDR2 YYNGEE. CDR3 length: 15 residues. V dropped 0 bases and J dropped 7 bases, with 14 bases sitting between them.

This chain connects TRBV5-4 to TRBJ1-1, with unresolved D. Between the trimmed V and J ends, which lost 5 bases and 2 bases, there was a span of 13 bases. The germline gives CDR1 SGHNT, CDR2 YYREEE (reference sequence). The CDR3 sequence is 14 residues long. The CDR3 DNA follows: TGTGCCAGCAGTTATCGGAGGCTAAACACTGAAGCTTTCTTT. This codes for CASSYRRLNTEAFF.

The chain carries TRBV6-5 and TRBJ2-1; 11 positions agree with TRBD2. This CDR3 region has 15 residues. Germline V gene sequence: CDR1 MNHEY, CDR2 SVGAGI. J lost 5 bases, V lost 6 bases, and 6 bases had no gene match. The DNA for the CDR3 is TGTGCCAGCAGCCGCGGGACTAGCGGAAACAATGAGCAGTTCTTC. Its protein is CASSRGTSGNNEQFF.

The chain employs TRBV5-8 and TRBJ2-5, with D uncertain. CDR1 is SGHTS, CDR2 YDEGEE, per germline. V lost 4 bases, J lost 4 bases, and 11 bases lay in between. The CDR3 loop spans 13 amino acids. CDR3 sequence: CASSPGRLETQYF. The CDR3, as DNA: TGTGCCAGCAGCCCCGGCAGGTTAGAGACCCAGTACTTC.

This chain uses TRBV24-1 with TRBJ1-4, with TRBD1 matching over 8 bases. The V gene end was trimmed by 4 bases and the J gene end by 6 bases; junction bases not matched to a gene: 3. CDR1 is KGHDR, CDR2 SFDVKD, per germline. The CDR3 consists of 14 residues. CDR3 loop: CATSEPGQDEKLFF. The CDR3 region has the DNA TGTGCCACCAGTGAACCGGGACAGGATGAAAAACTGTTTTTT.

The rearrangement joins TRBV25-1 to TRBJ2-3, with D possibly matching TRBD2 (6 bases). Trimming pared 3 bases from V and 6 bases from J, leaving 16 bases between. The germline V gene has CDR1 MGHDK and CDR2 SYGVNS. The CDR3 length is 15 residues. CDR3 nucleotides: TGTGCCAGCAGTGACAGCGGGCGCATCGCCGATACGCAGTATTTT. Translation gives CASSDSGRIADTQYF.

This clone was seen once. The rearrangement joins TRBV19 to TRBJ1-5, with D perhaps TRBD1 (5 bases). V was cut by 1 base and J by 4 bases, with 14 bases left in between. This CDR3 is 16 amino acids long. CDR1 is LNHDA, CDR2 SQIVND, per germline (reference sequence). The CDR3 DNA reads TGTGCCAGTAGTATAGGCTTAGGGGAAGGGAATCAGCCCCAGCATTTT. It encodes CASSIGLGEGNQPQHF.

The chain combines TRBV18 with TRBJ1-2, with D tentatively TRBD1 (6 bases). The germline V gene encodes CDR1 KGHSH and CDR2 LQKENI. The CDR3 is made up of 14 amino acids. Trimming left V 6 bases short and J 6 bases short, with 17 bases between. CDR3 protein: CASSLDRPRHGYTF. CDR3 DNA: TGTGCCAGCTCCCTCGACAGGCCCAGGCATGGCTACACCTTC.

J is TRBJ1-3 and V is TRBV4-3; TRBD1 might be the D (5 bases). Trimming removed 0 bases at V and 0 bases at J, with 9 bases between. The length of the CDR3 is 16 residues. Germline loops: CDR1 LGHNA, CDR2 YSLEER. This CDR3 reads CASSQDGTGSGNTIYF. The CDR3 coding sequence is TGCGCCAGCAGCCAAGATGGAACAGGCTCTGGAAACACCATATATTTT.